The 30 T cell receptor beta chains below come from one sample, sequenced in a study of graft-versus-host responses after intestinal transplantation. Assay used: immunoSEQ multiplex PCR; TCRdb lists only in-frame clones, some missing. Among 20,000 to 30,000 clones listed, roughly 83% were seen once. This material consisted of PBMCs, taken 28 days after intestinal transplant. Every receptor here comes from a human patient who received an intestinal transplant, so some T cells may come from the graft donor.

The gene calls are TRBV7-2 and TRBJ2-7; D is unclear. Germline V gene data show CDR1 as SGHTA and CDR2 as FQGNSA. There are 13 residues in the CDR3. The V end was cut by 5 bases, the J end by 0 bases, with 8 bases between. CDR3 DNA sequence: TGTGCCAGCAGCCCTAGGATCTCCTACGAGCAGTACTTC. This encodes CASSPRISYEQYF. The full variable domain, with the rest looked up from reference TRBV7-2 and TRBJ2-7, is GAGVSQSPSNKVTEKGKDVELRCDPISGHTALYWYRQSLGQGLEFLIYFQGNSAPDKSGLPSDRFSAERTGGSVSTLTIQRTQQEDSAVYLCASSPRISYEQYFGPGTRLTVT.

The CDR3: CATSLAGGPGEQFF. CDR3 nucleotide sequence: TGTGCCACCTCACTAGCGGGGGGGCCAGGAGAGCAGTTCTTC. The gene calls are TRBV27 and TRBJ2-1; 13 nucleotides align to TRBD2. The germline CDR1 and CDR2 sequences are MNHEY and SMNVEV (reference sequence). The V and J ends lost 10 bases and 10 bases, in that order; junction bases with no gene match: 10. This CDR3 contains 14 residues.

This chain links TRBV6-1 with TRBJ1-2; D uncertain. V was cut by 3 bases and J by 1 base, with 6 bases left in between. The CDR3 loop spans 13 amino acids. Germline CDR1 and CDR2: MNHNS and SASEGT. Here the CDR3 reads CASSEGRNYGYTF. The CDR3 DNA reads as TGTGCCAGCAGTGAGGGTCGTAACTATGGCTACACCTTC.

The chain joins TRBV4-1 to TRBJ1-5; no clear D gene. The length of the CDR3 is 15 residues. V gave up 1 base and J gave up 7 bases, with 14 bases separating them. CDR1 and CDR2 (germline): MGHRA, YSYEKL. CDR3 amino acids: CASSQGLTLGQPQHF. The CDR3 DNA reads TGCGCCAGCAGCCAAGGTCTAACATTAGGGCAGCCCCAGCATTTT.

V is TRBV21-1 and J is TRBJ1-1; the D call TRBD1 from the table was never checked on the DNA. TRBV21-1 is labeled a pseudogene. The CDR3 has 15 residues. The CDR3 DNA reads TGTGCCAGCAGCAATGGGGACAGGGATGACACTGAAGCTTTCTTT. Amino acid sequence: CASSNGDRDDTEAFF.

The chain carries TRBV13 and TRBJ2-2, with unresolved D. CDR3 length equals 14 residues. The germline V gene encodes CDR1 PRHDT and CDR2 FYEKMQ (reference sequence). The V and J ends lost 6 bases and 5 bases respectively, with 13 bases between them. CDR3: CASSYIGVTGELFF. In DNA form, the CDR3 reads TGTGCCAGCAGTTATATTGGGGTTACCGGGGAGCTGTTTTTT.

This chain links TRBV13 with TRBJ2-7; 9 bases match TRBD2. V lost 4 bases, J lost 6 bases, and 13 bases stayed unmatched. In germline, CDR1 is PRHDT, CDR2 FYEKMQ (reference sequence). The CDR3 sequence is 16 residues long. The chain's CDR3 is CASSSRPGLALGEQYF. The DNA of the CDR3 is TGTGCCAGCAGCTCCCGCCCCGGACTAGCGTTGGGCGAGCAGTACTTC.

This clone was picked up one time. The CDR3 loop is CASKGSVVSGSHEQYF. CDR3 nucleotides: TGTGCCAGCAAAGGGAGCGTAGTCAGCGGGAGCCACGAGCAGTACTTC. The chain has TRBV2 and TRBJ2-7; 8 nucleotides line up with TRBD2. CDR1 is SNHLY and CDR2 is FYNNEI in the germline V gene. V lost 7 bases to trimming and J lost 5 bases; unmatched junction nucleotides: 16. CDR3 size: 16 residues. Complete variable domain (other parts from reference TRBV2 and TRBJ2-7): EPEVTQTPSHQVTQMGQEVILRCVPISNHLYFYWYRQILGQKVEFLVSFYNNEISEKSEIFDDQFSVERPDGSNFTLKIRSTKLEDSAMYFCASKGSVVSGSHEQYFGPGTRLTVT.

The chain carries TRBV10-2 and TRBJ2-7; D is ambiguous. Trimming removed 3 bases from V and 3 bases from J, with 6 bases in between. CDR1 is WSHSY and CDR2 is SAAADI in the germline V gene. This CDR3 contains 12 residues. The DNA of the CDR3 is TGCGCCAGCAGTGACCCCCTCTACGAGCAGTACTTC. This codes for CASSDPLYEQYF.

V is TRBV4-1 and J is TRBJ2-6; 14 bases are a match to TRBD2. The germline V gene has CDR1 MGHRA and CDR2 YSYEKL. The V and J ends lost 1 base and 1 base, in that order; junction bases with no gene match: 9. This CDR3 comprises 21 residues. The CDR3 DNA is TGCGCCAGCAGCCAAGCCCAAACCCGACTAGCGGGAGGGTCTGGGGCCAACGTCCTGACTTTC. It yields the protein CASSQAQTRLAGGSGANVLTF.

The rearrangement links TRBV28 to TRBJ2-1; 9 bases agree with TRBD2. The trim removed 2 bases at V and 6 bases at J, leaving 2 bases unmatched. CDR1 and CDR2 (germline): MDHEN, SYDVKM. This CDR3 has 14 residues. CDR3: CASSLGGRGNEQFF. CDR3 in DNA: TGTGCCAGCAGTTTAGGCGGGAGGGGCAATGAGCAGTTCTTC.

V and J are TRBV6-5 and TRBJ1-1; 9 positions agree with TRBD1. This CDR3 contains 14 residues. CDR1 is MNHEY, CDR2 SVGAGI, per germline. V dropped 6 bases and J dropped 0; count of bases not matched to a gene: 2. The CDR3 region has the DNA TGTGCCAGCAGGGGGACAGGGATGAACACTGAAGCTTTCTTT. This sequence encodes CASRGTGMNTEAFF.

There are a few counts of this clone. This chain joins TRBV27 and TRBJ2-1; a weak D match, TRBD1 (5 bases). This CDR3 region has 15 residues. V was cut by 6 bases and J by 6 bases, with 18 bases left in between. CDR1 MNHEY and CDR2 SMNVEV come from the germline V gene (reference sequence). The CDR3 nucleotides read TGTGCCAGCAGGTGGGGCTCCCTATCCCCCAATGAGCAGTTCTTC. Amino acids: CASRWGSLSPNEQFF.

Only one count was recorded for this clone. The chain couples TRBV11-2 to TRBJ2-2; D uncertain. CDR3 size: 13 residues. CDR1 and CDR2 from the germline V gene are SGHAT and FQNNGV. With 0 bases removed from V and 3 bases from J, the gap between germline ends came to 2 bases. Written as DNA, the CDR3 is TGTGCCAGCAGCTTAGACTACACCGGGGAGCTGTTTTTT. Its protein product is CASSLDYTGELFF. The variable domain in full, with the rest retrieved from reference TRBV11-2 and TRBJ2-2, is EAGVAQSPRYKIIEKRQSVAFWCNPISGHATLYWYQQILGQGPKLLIQFQNNGVVDDSQLPKDRFSAERLKGVDSTLKIQPAKLEDSAVYLCASSLDYTGELFFGEGSRLTVL.

J is TRBJ2-2 and V is TRBV6-5; D is ambiguous. The length of the CDR3 is 14 residues. V was trimmed by 2 bases and J by 0 bases, leaving 4 bases between them. Germline CDR1 MNHEY, CDR2 SVGAGI. This CDR3 reads CASSYSPNTGELFF. The CDR3 nucleotides read TGTGCCAGCAGTTACAGCCCGAACACCGGGGAGCTGTTTTTT.

This clone appeared a single time. The chain recombines TRBV9 with TRBJ2-2; D unclear. There are 16 residues in the CDR3. The germline gives CDR1 SGDLS, CDR2 YYNGEE. With 0 bases removed from V and 0 bases from J, the gap between germline ends came to 9 bases. The CDR3 loop is CASSVDPGPNTGELFF. For the CDR3, the DNA is TGTGCCAGCAGCGTAGATCCAGGCCCGAACACCGGGGAGCTGTTTTTT.

The CDR3 here is CASSLMRETGELFF. CDR3 DNA: TGTGCCAGCAGCTTAATGAGGGAGACCGGGGAGCTGTTTTTT. This chain uses TRBV7-6 with TRBJ2-2; D may be TRBD2 (5 bases). CDR1 and CDR2 (germline): SGHVS, FNYEAQ. Trimming took off 2 bases at V and 5 bases at J, with 9 bases between the two ends. This CDR3 comprises 14 residues.

There are a few counts of this clone. The chain carries TRBV6-1 and TRBJ2-1; 8 bases are a match to TRBD2. This CDR3 contains 15 residues. Per germline, CDR1 MNHNS and CDR2 SASEGT. J was trimmed by 8 bases and V by 3 bases; bases with no gene match: 9. CDR3 DNA: TGTGCCAGCAGTGACCCCTCCGGACTAGCACATGAGCAGTTCTTC. Amino acids: CASSDPSGLAHEQFF.

The V and J genes are TRBV5-1 and TRBJ2-5; D is undetermined. Germline CDR1 and CDR2: SGHRS and YFSETQ. This CDR3 is built from 12 residues. V gave up 1 base and J gave up 3 bases, with 4 bases separating them. In DNA form, the CDR3 reads TGCGCCAGCAGCTTGCTCAAAGAGACCCAGTACTTC. This translates into CASSLLKETQYF.

This rearrangement joins TRBV6-1 to TRBJ2-1; possible D gene TRBD2, 5 bases. Trimming removed 3 bases from V and 2 bases from J, with 14 bases in between. This CDR3 spans 16 amino acids. The germline gives CDR1 MNHNS, CDR2 SASEGT. CDR3 in DNA: TGTGCCAGCAGTGAGGAGTGGGCTAGCCCCTACAATGAGCAGTTCTTC. Its translation is CASSEEWASPYNEQFF.

This clone has only a few counts. The chain is built from TRBV11-2 and TRBJ2-2, with TRBD1 matching 7 bases. This CDR3 contains 16 residues. Germline-derived CDR1 and CDR2 are SGHAT and FQNNGV. Trimming took 2 bases from V and 4 from J; bases not matched to a gene: 7. CDR3 coding DNA: TGTGCCAGCAGCTTAAGCCACAGGGGTGGCACCGGGGAGCTGTTTTTT. Its translation: CASSLSHRGGTGELFF.

The chain links TRBV6-4 to TRBJ2-6; D perhaps matches TRBD1 (5 bases). V lost 3 bases, J lost 0 bases, and 12 bases lay in between. This CDR3 contains 17 residues. The V gene's germline CDR1 is MRHNA and CDR2 SNTAGT. The CDR3 sequence is CASSEDSGSSGANVLTF. As DNA, the CDR3 is TGTGCCAGCAGTGAAGACAGTGGTAGCTCTGGGGCCAACGTCCTGACTTTC.

This CDR3 reads CASSFGQGTNQPQHF. CDR3 coding DNA: TGTGCCAGCAGTTTTGGACAGGGGACTAATCAGCCCCAGCATTTT. This chain uses TRBV27 with TRBJ1-5; 9 positions agree with TRBD1. The trim removed 3 bases at V and 4 bases at J, leaving 4 bases unmatched. CDR1 is MNHEY and CDR2 is SMNVEV in the germline V gene (reference sequence). The CDR3 covers 15 residues.

This clone was seen more than once but under ten times. DNA for the CDR3: TGTGCCAGCAGCTTGGAGGAGGGTAAGAGAGTCGGCTACACCTTC. Its translation: CASSLEEGKRVGYTF. The gene calls are TRBV5-4 and TRBJ1-2; D uncertain. The V end was cut by 0 bases, the J end by 8 bases, with 17 bases between. The CDR3 extends over 15 amino acids. Germline CDR1 SGHNT, CDR2 YYREEE (reference sequence).

The gene calls are TRBV7-2 and TRBJ1-2; unclear D gene. The CDR3 covers 16 residues. CDR1 SGHTA and CDR2 FQGNSA come from the germline V gene. V was shortened by 0 bases and J by 4 bases, with 15 bases between the two germline ends. The CDR3 loop is CASSLAYRLSTYGYTF. In nucleotides, the CDR3 is TGTGCCAGCAGCTTAGCCTACAGACTCTCCACCTATGGCTACACCTTC.

This chain joins TRBV5-1 and TRBJ2-5; the D gene is possibly TRBD2 (6 bases). Between the trimmed V and J ends, which lost 1 base and 4 bases, there was a span of 17 bases. The CDR3 sequence is 16 residues long. Germline CDR1 and CDR2: SGHRS and YFSETQ. CDR3 in DNA: TGCGCCAGCAGCTTGTTACGCGGGACTGGAGCAGAGACCCAGTACTTC. Translated: CASSLLRGTGAETQYF.

This chain links TRBV6-1 with TRBJ2-5; TRBD2 might be the D (5 bases). The CDR3 extends over 15 amino acids. V lost 5 bases, J lost 5 bases, and 18 bases lay in between. The germline gives CDR1 MNHNS, CDR2 SASEGT. CDR3 region: CASSPTTWRSETQYF. CDR3 nucleotide sequence: TGTGCCAGCAGTCCCACGACCTGGAGGTCGGAGACCCAGTACTTC.

J is TRBJ1-6 and V is TRBV5-1; 7 bases align to TRBD1. The CDR3 has 15 residues. Trimming cost V 5 bases and J 14 bases; bases outside gene matches: 16. CDR1 is SGHRS, CDR2 YFSETQ, per germline. Here the CDR3 reads CASSSVGGPAESLHF. The CDR3 DNA is TGCGCCAGCAGTTCCGTAGGGGGCCCCGCGGAGTCCCTCCACTTT.

V is TRBV29-1 and J is TRBJ1-1; D uncertain. Germline V gene lookup returns CDR1 SQVTM and CDR2 ANQGSEA. V was pared by 7 bases and J by 5 bases, with 14 bases between. The CDR3 spans 12 residues. Here the CDR3 reads CSEKRGDTEAFF. CDR3 nucleotide sequence: TGCAGCGAAAAACGGGGAGATACTGAAGCTTTCTTT.

J is TRBJ2-7 and V is TRBV4-1, with D possibly TRBD2 on 6 matching bases. V lost 1 base, J lost 2 bases, and 12 bases lay in between. Germline V gene lookup returns CDR1 MGHRA and CDR2 YSYEKL. The CDR3 consists of 15 residues. CDR3 DNA sequence: TGCGCCAGCAGCCAAGTGTACGGGAGTGCCTACGAGCAGTACTTC. This gives the protein CASSQVYGSAYEQYF.